A single sample is the source of the 14 T cell receptor beta chains below, sequenced in a study of radiation and T cells in renal cell carcinoma. As for time point: baseline pretreatment blood. The treatment: 15 Gy SBRT to primary tumor, nephrectomy 4 weeks later. TCRdb's copy holds only in-frame clones and misses some; the assay was immunoSEQ multiplex PCR. The repertoire holds 130,000 or so clones, over 65% seen once, with less than 25% in the top ten. Specimen: blood, collected from a patient whose treatment included radiotherapy and nephrectomy. These receptors were obtained from a woman aged 50 to 60 with renal cell carcinoma.

This sequence joins TRBV6-4 and TRBJ1-5; possible D gene TRBD1, 5 bases. Between the trimmed V and J ends, which lost 5 bases and 8 bases, there was a span of 13 bases. CDR1 and CDR2 from the germline V gene are MRHNA and SNTAGT. This CDR3 contains 13 residues. CDR3 loop: CASSLGPREPQHF. CDR3 coding DNA: TGTGCCAGCAGTTTGGGTCCCAGGGAGCCCCAGCATTTT.

This chain links TRBV5-1 with TRBJ2-1; 12 nucleotides match TRBD2. Germline CDR1 SGHRS, CDR2 YFSETQ. This CDR3 contains 15 residues. Trimming removed 4 bases from V and 8 bases from J; junction bases left unmatched: 7. The CDR3 region is CASSLTSGGPYEQFF. As DNA, the CDR3 is TGCGCCAGCAGCCTCACTAGCGGGGGGCCCTATGAGCAGTTCTTC.

The gene calls are TRBV9 and TRBJ1-4; 8 bases match TRBD1. The CDR3 covers 14 residues. From germline, CDR1 is SGDLS and CDR2 YYNGEE. Losses at the gene ends were 0 bases for V and 7 bases for J; bases not matched to a gene: 2. CDR3 loop: CASSVGTGGEKLFF. In nucleotides, the CDR3 is TGTGCCAGCAGCGTAGGCACAGGGGGTGAAAAACTGTTTTTT. Full variable domain (missing parts from reference TRBV9 and TRBJ1-4): DSGVTQTPKHLITATGQRVTLRCSPRSGDLSVYWYQQSLDQGLQFLIQYYNGEERAKGNILERFSAQQFPDLHSELNLSSLELGDSALYFCASSVGTGGEKLFFGSGTQLSVL.

V gene TRBV7-2 combines with J gene TRBJ1-5; D remains unclear. This CDR3 spans 14 amino acids. Germline V gene lookup returns CDR1 SGHTA and CDR2 FQGNSA. Trimming removed 1 base at V and 6 bases at J, with 10 bases between. The CDR3 loop reads CASSLVVFGQPQHF. In DNA, the CDR3 is TGTGCCAGCAGCTTAGTGGTATTTGGTCAGCCCCAGCATTTT.

V and J are TRBV5-1 and TRBJ2-1; the match to TRBD2 covers 8 bases. Trimming cost V 3 bases and J 4 bases; bases outside gene matches: 12. Per the germline V gene, CDR1 is SGHRS and CDR2 is YFSETQ. The CDR3 covers 17 residues. This chain's CDR3 is CASSWDGLAGSYNEQFF. In DNA, the CDR3 is TGCGCCAGCAGCTGGGATGGCCTAGCGGGTTCTTACAATGAGCAGTTCTTC.

The J gene is TRBJ2-1, the V gene TRBV30; D gene ambiguous. Trimming removed 0 bases at V and 5 bases at J, with 11 bases between. CDR1 is GTSNPN and CDR2 is SVGIG in the germline V gene (reference sequence). The CDR3 consists of 14 residues. CDR3 protein: CAWSVGEPNNEQFF. As DNA, the CDR3 is TGTGCCTGGAGTGTTGGGGAACCCAACAATGAGCAGTTCTTC.

As to this clone: Other nucleotide sequences in the sample specify the same CDR3. This sequence joins TRBV15 and TRBJ2-1; no clear D. This CDR3 region has 14 residues. In germline, CDR1 is LNHNV, CDR2 YYDKDF (reference sequence). Trimming shortened V by 0 bases and J by 7 bases, and 10 bases separated the two germline ends. The CDR3 spells CATSRDLADNEQFF. The CDR3 DNA reads as TGTGCCACCAGCAGAGATTTGGCGGATAATGAGCAGTTCTTC.

V is TRBV14 and J is TRBJ1-1; the D is unclear. The CDR3 loop spans 14 amino acids. V shed 0 bases and J shed 8 bases, with 13 bases lying between them. The germline V gene has CDR1 SGHDN and CDR2 FVKESK. The CDR3 DNA is TGTGCCAGCAGCCAAGATCTCCAGACCTCCGAAGCTTTCTTT. Its protein product is CASSQDLQTSEAFF.

V gene TRBV4-3 combines with J gene TRBJ2-1; TRBD2 aligns across 9 bases. The CDR3 extends over 14 amino acids. Germline V gene sequence: CDR1 LGHNA, CDR2 YSLEER. Losses at the gene ends were 2 bases for V and 8 bases for J; bases not matched to a gene: 4. The CDR3 is CASSQLAGVDEQFF. The DNA for the CDR3 is TGCGCCAGCAGCCAATTAGCGGGAGTGGATGAGCAGTTCTTC.

The chain recombines TRBV9 with TRBJ2-5; TRBD1 agrees at 8 bases. J gave up 5 bases and V 3 bases, and 6 bases lay outside the gene matches. The CDR3 covers 14 residues. Per germline, CDR1 SGDLS and CDR2 YYNGEE. CDR3 protein: CASSGQGAGETQYF. The CDR3 DNA reads TGTGCCAGCAGCGGGCAGGGGGCGGGGGAGACCCAGTACTTC.

This chain joins TRBV7-9 and TRBJ2-7; 11 nucleotides line up with TRBD1. V was pared by 1 base and J by 5 bases, with 13 bases of the junction left unmatched. The length of the CDR3 is 18 residues. Germline loops: CDR1 SEHNR, CDR2 FQNEAQ (reference sequence). Here the CDR3 DNA reads TGTGCCAGCAGCTTAGGACCGGGACAGGGGGACCTCAGGCACGAGCAGTACTTC. Its protein is CASSLGPGQGDLRHEQYF.

Only one count was recorded for this clone. The CDR3 region is CAWRRGDPGELFF. Written as DNA, the CDR3 is TGTGCCTGGAGGAGAGGGGACCCCGGGGAGCTGTTTTTT. The chain couples TRBV30 to TRBJ2-2; D assignment may be TRBD1 or TRBD2 (5 bases each). The CDR3 extends over 13 amino acids. Germline assignment: CDR1 GTSNPN and CDR2 SVGIG (reference sequence). The V end was cut by 3 bases, the J end by 6 bases, with 11 bases between.

The table lists this clone with a count of one. The chain couples TRBV2 to TRBJ2-7; TRBD2 matches 7 bases. The trim removed 9 bases at V and 3 bases at J, leaving 11 bases unmatched. Germline CDR1 SNHLY, CDR2 FYNNEI. The CDR3 extends over 14 amino acids. Here the CDR3 DNA reads TGTGCCAGTGGGGGGGGTACAGTAGGCTACGAGCAGTACTTC. Its protein is CASGGGTVGYEQYF.

This clone came up once. The chain employs TRBV9 and TRBJ2-7; 12 bases line up with TRBD2. There are 15 residues in the CDR3. Germline V gene data show CDR1 as SGDLS and CDR2 as YYNGEE. V shed 3 bases, J shed 0 bases, and the junction held 1 base outside the gene matches. The CDR3 spells CASSASGGVSYEQYF. CDR3 DNA sequence: TGTGCCAGCAGCGCTAGCGGGGGGGTCTCCTACGAGCAGTACTTC.